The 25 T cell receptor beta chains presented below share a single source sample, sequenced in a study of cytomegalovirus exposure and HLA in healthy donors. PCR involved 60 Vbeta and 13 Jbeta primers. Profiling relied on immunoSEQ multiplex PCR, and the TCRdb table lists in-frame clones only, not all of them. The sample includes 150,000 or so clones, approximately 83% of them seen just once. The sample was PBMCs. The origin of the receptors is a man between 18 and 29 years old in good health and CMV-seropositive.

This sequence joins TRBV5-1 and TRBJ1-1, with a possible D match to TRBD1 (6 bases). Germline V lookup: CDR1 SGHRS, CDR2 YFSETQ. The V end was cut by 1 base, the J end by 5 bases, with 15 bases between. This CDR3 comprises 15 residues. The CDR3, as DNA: TGCGCCAGCAGCTTGATCGCAGGGGCCAGGACTGAAGCTTTCTTT. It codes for CASSLIAGARTEAFF.

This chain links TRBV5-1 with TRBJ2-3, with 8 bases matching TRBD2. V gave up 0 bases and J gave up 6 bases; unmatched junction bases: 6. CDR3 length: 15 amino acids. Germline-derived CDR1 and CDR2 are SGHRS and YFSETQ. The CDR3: CASSLARAGGDTQYF. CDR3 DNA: TGCGCCAGCAGCTTGGCCCGGGCGGGGGGTGATACGCAGTATTTT.

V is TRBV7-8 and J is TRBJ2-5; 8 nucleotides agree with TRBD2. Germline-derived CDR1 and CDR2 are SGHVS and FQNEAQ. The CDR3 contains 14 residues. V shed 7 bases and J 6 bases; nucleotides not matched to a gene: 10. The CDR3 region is CASTSGGGPKTQYF. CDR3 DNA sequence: TGTGCCAGCACCTCGGGGGGGGGCCCGAAGACCCAGTACTTC.

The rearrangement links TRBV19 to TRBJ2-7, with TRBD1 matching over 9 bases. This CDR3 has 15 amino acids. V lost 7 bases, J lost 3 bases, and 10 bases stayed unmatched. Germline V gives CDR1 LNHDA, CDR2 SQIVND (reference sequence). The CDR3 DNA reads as TGTGCCAGTAAAATAGACAGGGGGTACCACTACGAGCAGTACTTC. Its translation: CASKIDRGYHYEQYF.

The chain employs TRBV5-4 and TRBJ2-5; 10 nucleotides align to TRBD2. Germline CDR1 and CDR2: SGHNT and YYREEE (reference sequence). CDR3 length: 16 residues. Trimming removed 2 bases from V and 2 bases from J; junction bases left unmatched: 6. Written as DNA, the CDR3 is TGTGCCAGCAGCTTAGGTTCTAGCGGGGGTCAAGAGACCCAGTACTTC. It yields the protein CASSLGSSGGQETQYF.

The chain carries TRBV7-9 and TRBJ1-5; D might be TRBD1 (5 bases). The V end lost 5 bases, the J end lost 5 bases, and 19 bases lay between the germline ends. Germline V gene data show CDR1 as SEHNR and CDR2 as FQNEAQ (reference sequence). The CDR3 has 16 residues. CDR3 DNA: TGTGCCAGCAGCCCACCGTCTGGGGAAGGGGATCAGCCCCAGCATTTT. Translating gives CASSPPSGEGDQPQHF.

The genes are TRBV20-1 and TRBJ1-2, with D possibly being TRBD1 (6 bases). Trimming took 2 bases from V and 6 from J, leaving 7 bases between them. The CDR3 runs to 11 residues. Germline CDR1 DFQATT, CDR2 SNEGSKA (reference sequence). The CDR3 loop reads CSARTGNGYTF. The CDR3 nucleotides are TGCAGTGCTAGAACAGGGAATGGCTACACCTTC.

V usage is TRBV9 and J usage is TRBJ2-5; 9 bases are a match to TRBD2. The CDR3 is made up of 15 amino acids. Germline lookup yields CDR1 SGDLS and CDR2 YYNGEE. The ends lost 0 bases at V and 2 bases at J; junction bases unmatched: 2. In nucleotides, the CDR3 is TGTGCCAGCAGCGTAGTAGCGGGGGCACAAGAGACCCAGTACTTC. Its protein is CASSVVAGAQETQYF. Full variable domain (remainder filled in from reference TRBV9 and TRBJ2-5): DSGVTQTPKHLITATGQRVTLRCSPRSGDLSVYWYQQSLDQGLQFLIQYYNGEERAKGNILERFSAQQFPDLHSELNLSSLELGDSALYFCASSVVAGAQETQYFGPGTRLLVL.

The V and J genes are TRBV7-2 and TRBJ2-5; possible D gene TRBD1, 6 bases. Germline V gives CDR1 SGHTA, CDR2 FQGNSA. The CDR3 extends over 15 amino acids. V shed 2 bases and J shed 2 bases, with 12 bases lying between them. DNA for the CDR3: TGTGCCAGCAGCTTACTGACAGGACTTCAAGAGACCCAGTACTTC. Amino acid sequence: CASSLLTGLQETQYF.

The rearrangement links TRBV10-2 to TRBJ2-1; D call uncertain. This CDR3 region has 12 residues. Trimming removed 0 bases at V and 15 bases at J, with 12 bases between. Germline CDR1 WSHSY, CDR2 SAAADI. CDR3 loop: CASSESLRSGFF. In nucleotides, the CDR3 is TGCGCCAGCAGTGAGTCGCTCAGATCGGGGTTCTTC.

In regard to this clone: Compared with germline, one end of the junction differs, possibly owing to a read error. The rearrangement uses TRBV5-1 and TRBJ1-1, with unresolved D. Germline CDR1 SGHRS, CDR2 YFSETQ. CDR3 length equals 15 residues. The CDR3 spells CASSDPRNYRTEAFF. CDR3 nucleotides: TGTGCCAGCAGCGACCCCCGTAACTATAGGACTGAAGCTTTCTTT. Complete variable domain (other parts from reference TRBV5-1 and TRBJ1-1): KAGVTQTPRYLIKTRGQQVTLSCSPISGHRSVSWYQQTPGQGLQFLFEYFSETQRNKGNFPGRFSGRQFSNSRSEMNVSTLELGDSALYLCASSDPRNYRTEAFFGQGTRLTVV.

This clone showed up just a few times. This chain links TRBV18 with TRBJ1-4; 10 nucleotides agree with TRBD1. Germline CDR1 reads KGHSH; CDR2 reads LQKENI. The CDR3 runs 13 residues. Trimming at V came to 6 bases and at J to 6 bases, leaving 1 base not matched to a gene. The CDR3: CASSGTGDEKLFF. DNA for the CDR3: TGTGCCAGCTCCGGGACAGGGGATGAAAAACTGTTTTTT.

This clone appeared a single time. The CDR3 nucleotides read TGTGCCAGCAGCGTAAGGCAGGGACTAAACACCGGGGAGCTGTTTTTT. Its translation is CASSVRQGLNTGELFF. The V call is TRBV9, the J call TRBJ2-2; 7 positions match TRBD2. Looked up from germline, CDR1 is SGDLS and CDR2 is YYNGEE. The junction had 5 bases not matched to a gene; V was cut back by 1 base and J by 2 bases. This CDR3 is built from 16 residues.

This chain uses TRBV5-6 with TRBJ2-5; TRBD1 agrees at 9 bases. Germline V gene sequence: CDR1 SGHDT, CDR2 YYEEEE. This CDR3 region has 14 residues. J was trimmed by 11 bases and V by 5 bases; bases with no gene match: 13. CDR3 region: CASRQRNRGHEQYF. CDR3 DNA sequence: TGTGCCAGCAGACAACGAAACAGGGGGCATGAGCAGTACTTC. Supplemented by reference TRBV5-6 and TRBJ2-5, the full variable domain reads DAGVTQSPTHLIKTRGQQVTLRCSPKSGHDTVSWYQQALGQGPQFIFQYYEEEERQRGNFPDRFSGHQFPNYSSELNVNALLLGDSALYLCASRQRNRGHEQYFGPGTRLLVL.

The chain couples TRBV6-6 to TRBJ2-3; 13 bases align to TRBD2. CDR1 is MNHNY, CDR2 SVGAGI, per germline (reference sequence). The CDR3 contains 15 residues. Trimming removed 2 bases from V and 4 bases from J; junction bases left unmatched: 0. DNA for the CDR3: TGTGCCAGCAGTTACACTAGCGGGGGGGCAGATACGCAGTATTTT. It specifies CASSYTSGGADTQYF.

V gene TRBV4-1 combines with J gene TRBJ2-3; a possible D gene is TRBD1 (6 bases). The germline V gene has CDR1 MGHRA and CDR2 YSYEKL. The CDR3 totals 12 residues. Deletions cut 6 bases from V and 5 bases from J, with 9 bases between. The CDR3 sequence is CASRTGRDTQYF. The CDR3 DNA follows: TGCGCCAGCAGAACAGGGAGAGATACGCAGTATTTT.

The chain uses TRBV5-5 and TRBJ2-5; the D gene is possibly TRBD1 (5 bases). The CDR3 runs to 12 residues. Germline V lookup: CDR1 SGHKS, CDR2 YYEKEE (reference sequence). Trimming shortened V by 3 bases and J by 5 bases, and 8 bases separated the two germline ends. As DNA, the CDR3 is TGTGCCAGCAGCTCCAGGGCGGAGACCCAGTACTTC. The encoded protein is CASSSRAETQYF.

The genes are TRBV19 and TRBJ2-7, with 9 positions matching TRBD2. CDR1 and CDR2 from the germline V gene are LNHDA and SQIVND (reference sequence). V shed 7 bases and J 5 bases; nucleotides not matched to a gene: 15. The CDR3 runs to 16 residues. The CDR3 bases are TGTGCCAGTAAGGCCTTCGCGGGGCGGGGGGGCCACGAGCAGTACTTC. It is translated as CASKAFAGRGGHEQYF.

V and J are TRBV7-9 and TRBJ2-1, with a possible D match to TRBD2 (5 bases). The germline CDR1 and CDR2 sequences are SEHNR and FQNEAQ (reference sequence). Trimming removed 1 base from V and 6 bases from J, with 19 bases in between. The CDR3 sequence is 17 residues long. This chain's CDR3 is CASSLVLGDPELNEQFF. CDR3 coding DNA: TGTGCCAGCAGCTTAGTCCTCGGGGATCCCGAACTCAATGAGCAGTTCTTC. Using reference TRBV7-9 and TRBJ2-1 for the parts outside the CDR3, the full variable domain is DTGVSQNPRHKITKRGQNVTFRCDPISEHNRLYWYRQTLGQGPEFLTYFQNEAQLEKSRLLSDRFSAERPKGSFSTLEIQRTEQGDSAMYLCASSLVLGDPELNEQFFGPGTRLTVL.

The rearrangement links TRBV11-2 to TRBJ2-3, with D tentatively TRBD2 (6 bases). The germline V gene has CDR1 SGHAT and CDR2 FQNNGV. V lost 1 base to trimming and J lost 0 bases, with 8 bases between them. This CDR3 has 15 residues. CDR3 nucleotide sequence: TGTGCCAGCAGCTTAGTGGGGGGAAGCACAGATACGCAGTATTTT. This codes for CASSLVGGSTDTQYF.

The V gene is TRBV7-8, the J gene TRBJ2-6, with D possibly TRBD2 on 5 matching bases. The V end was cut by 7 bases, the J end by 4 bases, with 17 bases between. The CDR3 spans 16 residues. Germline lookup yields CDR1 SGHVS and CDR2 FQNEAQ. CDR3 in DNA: TGTGCCAGCACCCCGGGATCGACCTCAGGGGCCAACGTCCTGACTTTC. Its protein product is CASTPGSTSGANVLTF.

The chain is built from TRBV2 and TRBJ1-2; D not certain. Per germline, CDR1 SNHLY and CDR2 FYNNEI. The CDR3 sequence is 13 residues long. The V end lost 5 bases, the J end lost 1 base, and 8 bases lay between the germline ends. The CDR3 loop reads CASSSEINYGYTF. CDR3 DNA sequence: TGTGCCAGCAGTAGTGAGATTAACTATGGCTACACCTTC. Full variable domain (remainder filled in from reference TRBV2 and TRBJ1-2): EPEVTQTPSHQVTQMGQEVILRCVPISNHLYFYWYRQILGQKVEFLVSFYNNEISEKSEIFDDQFSVERPDGSNFTLKIRSTKLEDSAMYFCASSSEINYGYTFGSGTRLTVV.

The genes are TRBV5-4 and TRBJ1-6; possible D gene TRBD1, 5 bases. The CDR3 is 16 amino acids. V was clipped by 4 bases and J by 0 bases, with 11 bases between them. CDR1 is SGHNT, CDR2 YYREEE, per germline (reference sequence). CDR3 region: CASSPTALSYNSPLHF. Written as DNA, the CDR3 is TGTGCCAGCAGCCCGACAGCCCTCTCCTATAATTCACCCCTCCACTTT.

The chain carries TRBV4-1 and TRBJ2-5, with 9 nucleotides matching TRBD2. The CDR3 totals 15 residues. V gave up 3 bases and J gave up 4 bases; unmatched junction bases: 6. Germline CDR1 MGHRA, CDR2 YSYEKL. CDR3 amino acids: CASSHGLAGPETQYF. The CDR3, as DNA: TGCGCCAGCAGCCATGGTCTAGCGGGACCAGAGACCCAGTACTTC.

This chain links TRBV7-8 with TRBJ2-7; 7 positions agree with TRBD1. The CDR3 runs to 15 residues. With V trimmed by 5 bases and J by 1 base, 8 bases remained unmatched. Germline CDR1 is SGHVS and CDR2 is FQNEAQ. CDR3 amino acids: CASSLGTVNSYEQYF. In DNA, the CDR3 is TGTGCCAGCAGCCTCGGGACAGTCAATTCCTACGAGCAGTACTTC.